These T cell receptor beta chains were read from a single sample in a study of vaccination effects on CD4 cells after COVID-19. Profiled with immunoSEQ multiplex PCR; TCRdb holds only in-frame clones, not every one. This table holds some 17,000 clones, almost 70% found once. Antigen specificity for these receptors is unknown. The sequencing here drew on CD4+ T cells from PBMCs cultured with SARS-CoV-2 spike peptides, taken after COVID-19 vaccination. All receptors derive from a human donor who received a COVID-19 vaccine. Each CDR3 is given with its conserved first and last residue. The D gene is left open where the match is weak. Where a row states a size, it is once, few, many or the class of an expanded clone; other rows omit it.

len	j_gene	d_gene	abundance	v_gene	CDR3aa	CDR3nt
15	TRBJ2-1	NA	few	TRBV5-1	CASSLADSSYNEQFF	TGCGCCAGCAGCTTGGCGGACAGCTCCTACAATGAGCAGTTCTTC
14	TRBJ1-1	TRBD1	NA	TRBV28	CASTRTGWFTEAFF	TGTGCCAGCACCAGGACAGGGTGGTTCACTGAAGCTTTCTTT
12	TRBJ2-1	NA	NA	TRBV7-2	CASSSYVGEQFF	TGTGCCAGCAGCTCCTATGTAGGGGAGCAGTTCTTC
11	TRBJ1-2	NA	NA	TRBV12-3/TRBV12-4	CASSLRGGYTF	TGTGCCAGCAGTTTGAGGGGAGGCTACACCTTC
12	TRBJ1-1	NA	NA	TRBV6-5	CASSSTNTEAFF	TGTGCCAGCAGTTCCACAAACACTGAAGCTTTCTTT
17	TRBJ2-2	TRBD2	few	TRBV5-1	CASSSHGTSENTGELFF	TGCGCCAGCAGCTCGCACGGGACTAGTGAGAACACCGGGGAGCTGTTTTTT
14	TRBJ1-2	NA	NA	TRBV28	CASSLASDSYGYTF	TGTGCCAGCAGTTTAGCCTCAGACTCCTATGGCTACACCTTC
16	TRBJ1-3	NA	NA	TRBV7-9	CASSSSTASSGNTIYF	TGTGCCAGCAGCTCGTCGACAGCATCCTCTGGAAACACCATATATTTT
14	TRBJ1-1	TRBD1	once	TRBV28	CASSFSDRVIEAFF	TGTGCCAGCAGTTTCTCCGACAGGGTAATTGAAGCTTTCTTT
16	TRBJ1-1	TRBD1	NA	TRBV19	CASSARTGGMNTEAFF	TGTGCCAGTAGTGCCCGGACAGGGGGGATGAACACTGAAGCTTTCTTT
17	TRBJ1-1	TRBD1	few	TRBV18	CASSPQVSGGLDTEAFF	TGTGCCAGCTCACCACAGGTCTCAGGGGGCTTAGACACTGAAGCTTTCTTT
15	TRBJ1-2	TRBD1	NA	TRBV19	CASSTIDRGPNGYTF	TGTGCCAGTAGTACAATCGACAGGGGGCCTAATGGCTACACCTTC
16	TRBJ1-2	NA	medium-sized	TRBV6-6	CASTSTPGNLKHGYTF	TGTGCCAGCACGTCGACCCCAGGGAATTTAAAGCATGGCTACACCTTC
15	TRBJ1-2	TRBD1	NA	TRBV18	CASSPRDRDFYGYTF	TGTGCCAGCTCACCGCGGGACAGAGACTTCTATGGCTACACCTTC
12	TRBJ1-1	NA	NA	TRBV29-1	CSVERLNTEAFF	TGCAGCGTTGAACGGTTGAACACTGAAGCTTTCTTT
15	TRBJ2-1	TRBD2	NA	TRBV18	CASSPGTSSVDEQFF	TGTGCCAGCTCACCCGGGACTAGTAGTGTGGATGAGCAGTTCTTC
14	TRBJ1-1	NA	NA	TRBV6-5	CASSPGRGEAEAFF	TGTGCCAGCAGCCCGGGGAGAGGTGAGGCTGAAGCTTTCTTT
14	TRBJ1-1	NA	NA	TRBV19	CASSISGRTEKAFF	TGTGCCAGTAGTATCTCGGGACGGACAGAAAAAGCTTTCTTT
15	TRBJ1-2	NA	NA	TRBV10-3	CAISEPIEQRYGYTF	TGTGCCATCAGTGAACCGATCGAACAGAGGTATGGCTACACCTTC
13	TRBJ2-3	NA	NA	TRBV27	CATLGTPTDTQYF	TGTGCCACCCTAGGGACTCCAACAGATACGCAGTATTTT
14	TRBJ1-2	TRBD1	NA	TRBV5-1	CASSPRGQGGGYTF	TGCGCCAGCAGCCCACGAGGACAGGGGGGAGGCTACACCTTC
14	TRBJ2-7	NA	once	TRBV7-2	CASSFGVGAYEQYF	TGTGCCAGCAGCTTTGGGGTCGGAGCCTACGAGCAGTACTTC
17	TRBJ2-2	NA	NA	TRBV4-3	CASSQDLDSAGTGELFF	TGCGCCAGCAGCCAAGATCTGGATTCAGCGGGCACCGGGGAGCTGTTTTTT
13	TRBJ1-2	NA	NA	TRBV30	CAWSRDRPRSYTF	TGTGCCTGGAGTCGCGACAGGCCTCGGAGCTACACCTTC
14	TRBJ2-5	NA	NA	TRBV5-4	CASSLGAGKETQYF	TGTGCCAGCAGCTTGGGGGCAGGGAAAGAGACCCAGTACTTC
15	TRBJ2-1	TRBD2	few	TRBV9	CASSDSGVPYNEQFF	TGTGCCAGCAGCGATAGCGGGGTCCCCTACAATGAGCAGTTCTTC
14	TRBJ1-1	TRBD1	NA	TRBV18	CASSLQGAGTEAFF	TGTGCCAGCTCACTACAGGGGGCCGGAACTGAAGCTTTCTTT
16	TRBJ2-1	TRBD1	NA	TRBV25-1	CASSDPQGSSYNEQFF	TGTGCCAGCAGTGATCCACAGGGGAGCTCCTACAATGAGCAGTTCTTC
15	TRBJ2-5	TRBD2	few	TRBV4-2	CASSLAGGTQETQYF	TGTGCCAGCAGCCTAGCGGGGGGAACTCAAGAGACCCAGTACTTC